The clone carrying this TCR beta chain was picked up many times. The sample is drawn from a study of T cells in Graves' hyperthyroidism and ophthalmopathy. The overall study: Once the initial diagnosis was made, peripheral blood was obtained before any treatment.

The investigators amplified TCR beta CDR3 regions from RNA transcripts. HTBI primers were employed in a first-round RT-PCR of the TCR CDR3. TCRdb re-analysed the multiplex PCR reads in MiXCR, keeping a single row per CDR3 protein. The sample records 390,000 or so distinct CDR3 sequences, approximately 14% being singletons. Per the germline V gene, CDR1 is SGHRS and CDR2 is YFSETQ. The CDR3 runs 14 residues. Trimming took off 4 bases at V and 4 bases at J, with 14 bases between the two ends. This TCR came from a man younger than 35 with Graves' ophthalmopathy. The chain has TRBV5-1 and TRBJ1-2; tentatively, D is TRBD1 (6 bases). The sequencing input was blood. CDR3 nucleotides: TGCGCCAGCAGCATCTGGGGGCATATCTATGGCTACACCTTC. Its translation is CASSIWGHIYGYTF.